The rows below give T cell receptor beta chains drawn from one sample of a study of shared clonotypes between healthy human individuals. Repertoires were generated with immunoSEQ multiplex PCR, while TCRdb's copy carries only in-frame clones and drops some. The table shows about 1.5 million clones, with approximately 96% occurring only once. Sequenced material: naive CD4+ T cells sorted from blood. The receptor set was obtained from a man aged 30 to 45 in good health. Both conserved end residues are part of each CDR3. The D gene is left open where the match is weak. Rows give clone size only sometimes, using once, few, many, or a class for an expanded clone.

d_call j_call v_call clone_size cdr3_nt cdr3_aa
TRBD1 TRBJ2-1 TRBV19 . TGTGCCAGTAGTTCCCTACCGGGACAGGGGAACAATGAGCAGTTCTTC CASSSLPGQGNNEQFF
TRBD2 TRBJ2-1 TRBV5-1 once TGCGCCAGCAGCGGCCTAGCGGAACCCTACAATGAGCAGTTCTTC CASSGLAEPYNEQFF
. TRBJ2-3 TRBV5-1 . TGCGCCAGCAGCTTTGTTCCGGGAGCCGAAGCAGATACGCAGTATTTT CASSFVPGAEADTQYF
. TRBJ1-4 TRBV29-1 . TGCAGCGTTCGGGGGGGAGATGAAAAACTGTTTTTT CSVRGGDEKLFF
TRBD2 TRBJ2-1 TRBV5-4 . TGTGCCATCCAAGCGGGACCACAAAATGAGCAGTTCTTC CAIQAGPQNEQFF
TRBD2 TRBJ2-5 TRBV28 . TGTGCCAGCAGTTCGGGAGGGGTCGGAGAGACCCAGTACTTC CASSSGGVGETQYF
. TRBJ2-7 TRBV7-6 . TGTGCCAGCAGCTTAGTTCTAGACGACTTGTTCGGCTACGAGCAGTACTTC CASSLVLDDLFGYEQYF
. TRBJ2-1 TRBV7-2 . TGTGCCAGCAGCTTTAAGCGAGGCCCATACAATGAGCAGTTCTTC CASSFKRGPYNEQFF
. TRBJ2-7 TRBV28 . TGTGCCAGCGACGGGGGGCACGAGCAGTACTTC CASDGGHEQYF
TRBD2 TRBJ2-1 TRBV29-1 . TGCAGCGTTGTCCGTGACGCGGGAGCCGACTACAATGAGCAGTTCTTC CSVVRDAGADYNEQFF
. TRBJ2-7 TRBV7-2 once TGTGCCAGCAGCTCGGTCGTGCGGCAGTACTTC CASSSVVRQYF
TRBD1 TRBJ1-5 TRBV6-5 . TGTGCCAGCAGTACTACAGGGGGCCACAATCAGCCCCAGCATTTT CASSTTGGHNQPQHF
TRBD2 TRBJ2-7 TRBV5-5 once TGTGCCAGCAGCTTGGAGACACCGGGACTAGGCCCATTC CASSLETPGLGPF
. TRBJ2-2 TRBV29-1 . TGCAGCGTTGGGGCCGCCTTGAACACCGGGGAGCTGTTTTTT CSVGAALNTGELFF
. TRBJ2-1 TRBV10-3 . TGTGCCATCAGCGGCACCGGGAATGAGCAGTTCTTC CAISGTGNEQFF
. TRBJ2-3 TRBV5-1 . TGCGCCAGCAGCTTGGAAACAAATACGCAGTATTTT CASSLETNTQYF
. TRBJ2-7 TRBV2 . TGTGCCAGCAGTGAATCGTCATCGGTGGGTCTCCTCTCCTACGAGCAGTACTTC CASSESSSVGLLSYEQYF
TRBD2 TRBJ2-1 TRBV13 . TGTGCCAGCAGCTTAAGACTAGCTAGAGAGCAGTTCTTC CASSLRLAREQFF
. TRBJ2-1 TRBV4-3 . TGCGCCAGCAGCCCCCACCGGATCAGCTCCTACAATGAGCAGTTCTTC CASSPHRISSYNEQFF
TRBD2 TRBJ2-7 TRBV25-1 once TGTGCCAGCAGTAAGCTAGCGGGAGATTACTACGAGCAGTACTTC CASSKLAGDYYEQYF
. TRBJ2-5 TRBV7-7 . TGTGCTAGCAGTTCTAGCGCAGGGATAGGAGGAGAGACCCAGTACTTC CASSSSAGIGGETQYF
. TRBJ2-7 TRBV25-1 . TGTGCCAGCAGCGAAACACAGGGTTCCTACGAGCAGTACTTC CASSETQGSYEQYF
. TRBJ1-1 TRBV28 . TGTGCCAGCAGCGACACAGGGCTCACTGAAGCTTTCTTT CASSDTGLTEAFF
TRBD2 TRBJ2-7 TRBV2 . TGTGCCAGCAGTCCCCGGGCCCTAGCGGGAGCCCTTGGGCAGTACTTC CASSPRALAGALGQYF
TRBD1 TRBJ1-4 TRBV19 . TGTGCCAGTAGTATAGGGACAGGGAATAATGAAAAACTGTTTTTT CASSIGTGNNEKLFF
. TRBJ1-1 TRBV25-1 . TGTGCCAGCTCCGAAAACCGATGGAACACTGAAGCTTTCTTT CASSENRWNTEAFF